This T cell receptor beta chain was observed in a study of T cell changes during pregnancy in multiple sclerosis. Profiling relied on immunoSEQ multiplex PCR, and the TCRdb table lists in-frame clones only, not all of them. The sample yields 35,000 to 45,000 clones, roughly 90% seen once. The germline V gene encodes CDR1 SGHKS and CDR2 YYEKEE (reference sequence). The J segment lost 2 bases and the V segment lost 4 bases, leaving 8 bases of the junction unmatched. The CDR3 covers 15 residues. This TCR was sampled from a female donor in good health, enrolled as a control in a pregnancy study. The sequenced sample was peripheral blood, obtained in the second trimester of pregnancy. The chain recombines TRBV5-5 with TRBJ1-2, with 7 bases that match TRBD1. CDR3 in amino acids: CASSINKGANYGYTF. The DNA of the CDR3 is TGTGCCAGCAGCATCAATAAGGGGGCGAACTATGGCTACACCTTC.